This T cell receptor beta chain was retrieved from a study of T cells in localized non-small cell lung cancer. Regarding the study as a whole: An association was observed between higher blood T cell density and longer overall survival. Exceeding tumor, uninvolved adjacent lung had the highest T cell clonality.

Deletions cut 5 bases from V and 4 bases from J, with 14 bases between. Looked up from germline, CDR1 is MNHEY and CDR2 is SVGAGI. The CDR3 extends over 14 amino acids. A few counts support this clone. The antigen is unknown. Repertoires were generated with immunoSEQ multiplex PCR, while TCRdb's copy carries only in-frame clones and drops some. The data contain over 45,000 clones, around 86% of them seen just once; the ten biggest clones take up roughly 16%. The sequence was collected from a female donor with stage II lung adenocarcinoma. The source was PBMCs, collected before any cancer treatment. The gene calls are TRBV6-5 and TRBJ1-2; no clear D. CDR3 coding DNA: TGTGCCAGCAGTACGGTATTGGGTGGCTATGGCTACACCTTC. This encodes CASSTVLGGYGYTF.